The 9 T cell receptor beta chains below were found in one sample sequenced in a study of identical twins. TCRdb redid the calling of the 5' RACE reads with MiXCR, one entry per CDR3 protein. In the table there are hundreds of thousands of distinct CDR3 sequences, more than 9% of which are singletons. These data were likewise used in another study, on yellow fever vaccine responses in identical twins.

What was sequenced was CD8+ T cells sorted from blood. These receptors came from a woman aged 18-29 years in good health.

This sequence joins TRBV2 and TRBJ2-3, with D possibly matching TRBD1 (6 bases). V shed 5 bases and J shed 2 bases, with 14 bases lying between them. The V gene's germline CDR1 is SNHLY and CDR2 FYNNEI. The CDR3 is 15 amino acids. CDR3 nucleotide sequence: TGTGCCAGCAGTCTGGGGGCGCGGAACACAGATACGCAGTATTTT. Protein: CASSLGARNTDTQYF.

This clonotype has a handful of counts. The chain has TRBV15 and TRBJ1-4; D perhaps matches TRBD1 (5 bases). The CDR3 has 14 residues. The V gene's germline CDR1 is LNHNV and CDR2 YYDKDF (reference sequence). Trimming removed 4 bases at V and 8 bases at J, with 14 bases between. CDR3 residues: CATSMGGYEEKLFF. CDR3 DNA: TGTGCCACCAGCATGGGGGGGTATGAGGAAAAACTGTTTTTT.

This chain joins TRBV6-5 and TRBJ1-1, with 7 nucleotides matching TRBD1. The junction had 4 bases not matched to a gene; V was cut back by 7 bases and J by 8 bases. Looked up from germline, CDR1 is MNHEY and CDR2 is SVGAGI. This CDR3 spans 11 amino acids. The CDR3 here is CASMWGQEAFF. The CDR3 DNA follows: TGTGCCAGCATGTGGGGACAGGAAGCTTTCTTT.

This clonotype has ten or more counts. The chain links TRBV12-3 or TRBV12-4 to TRBJ2-1, with D maybe TRBD2 (7 bases). CDR3 length: 12 residues. V lost 5 bases and J lost 9, with 11 bases in between. CDR3: CASSPGGGEQFF. As DNA, the CDR3 is TGTGCCAGCAGTCCGGGGGGCGGTGAGCAGTTCTTC.

The CDR3 DNA sequence: TGTGCCAGCAGTTCCCCGGGACTAGCGGGAAGTTCCTACGAGCAGTACTTC. Translation gives CASSSPGLAGSSYEQYF. This chain joins TRBV28 and TRBJ2-7; 13 bases fit TRBD2. The CDR3 is 17 amino acids. Germline V gene data show CDR1 as MDHEN and CDR2 as SYDVKM. Trimming cost V 4 bases and J 1 base; bases outside gene matches: 7.

J is TRBJ2-3 and V is TRBV4-1; D might be TRBD1 (5 bases). With 4 bases removed from V and 2 bases from J, the gap between germline ends came to 13 bases. Germline V gives CDR1 MGHRA, CDR2 YSYEKL. The CDR3 is made up of 15 amino acids. The CDR3 region has the DNA TGCGCCAGCAGCCCGGTGACGACAGCCACAGATACGCAGTATTTT. It encodes CASSPVTTATDTQYF.

This clonotype was recorded a few times. The rearrangement links TRBV7-6 to TRBJ2-3; 8 bases are shared with TRBD2. This CDR3 is built from 17 residues. Germline CDR1 is SGHVS and CDR2 is FNYEAQ. With V trimmed by 4 bases and J by 3 bases, 12 bases remained unmatched. CDR3 amino acids: CASSSRLGTSFTDTQYF. The CDR3 nucleotides are TGTGCCAGCAGCTCCAGACTAGGGACTAGTTTTACAGATACGCAGTATTTT.

This clonotype has a count of ten or more. The rearrangement uses TRBV20-1 and TRBJ2-7; 13 positions match TRBD2. Looked up from germline, CDR1 is DFQATT and CDR2 is SNEGSKA (reference sequence). V was pared by 1 base and J by 5 bases, with 2 bases of the junction left unmatched. The CDR3 spans 14 residues. CDR3 bases: TGCAGTGCTAGAGGGACTAGCGGGAGCCACGAGCAGTACTTC. Protein: CSARGTSGSHEQYF.

This clonotype was seen only a few times. The chain links TRBV4-1 to TRBJ2-5; D gene ambiguous. CDR3 length: 14 residues. Trimming pared 0 bases from V and 2 bases from J, leaving 7 bases between. Germline V CDR1 and CDR2: MGHRA, YSYEKL. The CDR3 here is CASSQDSIQETQYF. CDR3 DNA: TGCGCCAGCAGCCAAGACTCGATTCAAGAGACCCAGTACTTC.